This T cell receptor beta chain is from a study of neurological immune-mediated disorders (dated by TCRdb to about 2019). Looking at the study overall: Among the approximately 35 multiple sclerosis patients, approximately 31 had relapsing-remitting MS and 3 had secondary progressive MS. Longitudinal samples, technical triplicates and paired sorted CD4+ and CD8+ T-cell subsets, alongside PBMC samples, were included among the approximately 99 TCR-beta libraries. Longitudinal HAM/TSP donors and healthy donors each had 3 time-points at intervals of about 3-40 months. Using UMI-based sequencing, the study compared peripheral blood TCR-beta repertoires from patients with HTLV-I-associated myelopathy (HAM/TSP), patients with multiple sclerosis, and healthy controls. Of the approximately 70 subjects in the cohort, about 15 were HAM/TSP patients, roughly 34 were multiple sclerosis patients, and about 20 were healthy controls.

The sample's time point, from its label and the paper: longitudinal time-point 3. Unsorted PBMC libraries were generated from 2 million PBMCs stored in RNAlater at -80 °C until RNA extraction. Multiple sclerosis patients were enrolled in a US clinical protocol evaluating disease progression by magnetic resonance imaging. PBMCs were separated from peripheral blood using Ficoll-Hypaque density gradient centrifugation and then cryopreserved in liquid nitrogen. This clonotype has a handful of counts. It has no known antigen specificity. The input lacks base qualities; no much larger clone sits a single base away. cDNA synthesis used template-switch 5'RACE with a primer carrying a 10-nucleotide random unique molecular identifier tagging each TCR transcript. Every sequencing run yielded over 190 million TCR-beta sequences covering 15-18 subjects. The RNeasy kit was used to extract total RNA. The KAPA Real-time Library Amplification kit was used to amplify TCR-beta VDJ regions with primers for the TCR constant region and the 5'RACE anchor. Sample indexes and Illumina adaptors were added in a first PCR, after which library yield was increased in a second PCR. After Ampure bead purification, the roughly 650 bp TCR product was size-selected on a 2% E-gel SizeSelection system. Before pooling, library quality was checked on a Bioanalyzer, concentration was measured with Qubit, and libraries were quantified with the Kapa Library Quantification kit. An Illumina HiSeq 2500 was used to sequence the libraries paired-end at 2 x 150 bp. To increase sequence diversity, roughly 24-31% phiX was spiked into each library pool. As for the authors' bioinformatics: Quality-filtered reads were processed with the UMI-based MiGEC pipeline, and over 90% of raw TCR sequences were removed by the MiGEC pipeline during error correction. VDJ genes were aligned to IMGT germline references, and clonotypes were defined by unique CDR3 amino acid sequence plus V-J genes. VDJtools evaluated clonal expansion, Shannon diversity and CDR3 relatedness (CalcPairwiseDistances, ClusterSamples); CLCbio workbench built phylogenetic trees. A clone was classed as expanded if it had 8 or more unique UMIs, a cutoff based on coefficient-of-variation modelling across technical triplicates. TCRdb reran the public reads through fastp at Q25 and MiXCR, keeping productive beta chains. One record per CDR3 amino acid sequence lists the most common genes and DNA. Here the V and J calls rest on TCRdb's processing, not on the authors' analysis. This sample gives fewer than 85,000 distinct CDR3 sequences in total; roughly 4.3% of them show up just once. Of the sample, approximately 5.8% falls within the top ten clones.

V is cut by 8 bases and J by 3 bases, and the space between the germline ends is 13 bases. The germline V gene (reference sequence) sets CDR1 to LNHDA and CDR2 to SQIVND. Including cysteine and phenylalanine, the CDR3 has 13 amino acids. The kept DNA is CDR3 alone, 39 bases in frame from the first base. General conclusions and limits of the study: TCR clonal expansion was greatest in HAM/TSP patients and smallest in MS patients, who ranked below even healthy controls. Across subjects, expanded clones never shared an identical CDR3 amino acid sequence, which suggests that the TCR-beta repertoires in every group were private. No association of the MS cluster with clinical or MRI features was observed, and the need for larger cohorts was stated by the authors. Repertoires from 18 of 34 MS patients were grouped by phylogenetic analysis into a cluster of related CDR3 sequences, suggesting a possible repertoire-level signature.

The sequence was collected from a woman aged 60-75 years with multiple sclerosis. Recombination linked TRBV19 to TRBJ1-1; perhaps TRBD1 is the D gene, with 6 bases matching. Sequencing input: PBMCs. Here the CDR3 is given as CASSWTEDTEAFF. The sequenced DNA: TGTGCCAGTTCGTGGACAGAGGACACTGAAGCTTTCTTT. With all but the CDR3 taken from the reference TRBV19 and TRBJ1-1 genes, the full variable domain is: DGGITQSPKYLFRKEGQNVTLSCEQNLNHDAMYWYRQDPGQGLRLIYYSQIVNDFQKGDIAEGYSVSREKKESFPLTVTSAQKNPTAFYLCASSWTEDTEAFFGQGTRLTVV.